This T cell receptor beta chain was captured in a study of CD8+CD57+ T cells in acquired aplastic anemia. Sequenced patients had shown CD8+CD57+ cell expansion by flow cytometry. This clonotype turned up a few times. Template material for TCR beta VDJ and CDR3 profiling consisted of genomic DNA. TCRdb fed the reads into MiXCR, producing one record per CDR3 protein. This table holds approximately 300,000 distinct CDR3 sequences, roughly 61% found once. Germline-derived CDR1 and CDR2 are SGHVS and FQNEAQ. There are 15 residues in the CDR3. V was shortened by 2 bases and J by 4 bases, with 12 bases between the two germline ends.

This clonotype was sampled from a human donor with aplastic anemia. Material for sequencing was sorted CD4+, CD8+, or CD8+CD57+ T cells (not recorded which) from PBMCs. The V and J genes are TRBV7-8 and TRBJ1-5; D is unclear. The CDR3 loop reads CASSLIGTTNQPQHF. The CDR3 DNA reads as TGTGCCAGCAGCTTAATTGGCACGACGAATCAGCCCCAGCATTTT. Variable domain in full (rest from reference TRBV7-8 and TRBJ1-5): GAGVSQSPRYKVAKRGQDVALRCDPISGHVSLFWYQQALGQGPEFLTYFQNEAQLDKSGLPSDRFFAERPEGSVSTLKIQRTQQEDSAVYLCASSLIGTTNQPQHFGDGTRLSIL.